These T cell receptor beta chains were read from a single sample in a study of PD-1 blockade in classical Hodgkin lymphoma. Using immunoSEQ multiplex PCR, the repertoire was profiled, and TCRdb retains in-frame clones only, with some absent. Of roughly 100,000 clones listed, roughly 87% are singletons. This specimen consisted of peripheral blood mononuclear cells (PBMCs), obtained before the fourth cycle of nivolumab. These receptors were collected from a human donor with classical Hodgkin lymphoma. Each CDR3 is given without its conserved first and last residue.

>TRBV6-1|13|TRBJ2-7
ASSPRTGGRYEQY
>TRBV11-2|14|TRBJ2-7
ASSLGLRGISYEQY
>TRBV11-2|17|TRBJ2-1
ARAAFFMAGGWTDNEQF
>TRBV28|12|TRBJ1-4
ASSYLGQGGKLF
>TRBV6-1|12|TRBJ2-1
ASSREGSYNEQF
>TRBV10-3|13|TRBJ2-5
AISDARTQKETQY
>TRBV27|12|TRBJ2-1
ASRSGTGYNEQF
>TRBV5-1|14|TRBJ1-2
ASSLARDSYDYGYT
>TRBV14|14|TRBJ1-3
ASSPFQGASGNTIY
>TRBV30|19|TRBJ2-4
AWSVPPTGTGRFGAKNIQY
>TRBV18|13|TRBJ1-1
ASSRSGQGGTEAF
>TRBV18|11|TRBJ2-5
ASSSDREETQY
>TRBV18|15|TRBJ2-5
ASSPPIPGQGWETQY
>TRBV13|10|TRBJ1-6
ASSLLGSPLH
>TRBV5-4|12|TRBJ2-7
ASSLGQGFYEQY
>TRBV7-6|12|TRBJ1-2
ASSLDGGAFGYT
>TRBV19|12|TRBJ2-7
ASSAGTTGGEQY
>TRBV9|14|TRBJ2-2
ASSAQPGDSGGELF
>TRBV11-2|14|TRBJ1-1
ASSSRTGGWGTEAF
>TRBV6-1|10|TRBJ2-7
ASKDTSYEQY
>TRBV2|10|TRBJ2-1
ASKRGEDEQF
>TRBV18|11|TRBJ2-1
ASSSLASDEQF
>TRBV5-8|13|TRBJ1-5
ASPGTAYSNQPQH
>TRBV4-1|9|TRBJ2-7
ASPHAGEQY
>TRBV19|14|TRBJ1-2
ASSIDMGQGNYGYT
>TRBV28|10|TRBJ2-7
ASRGLSYEQY
>TRBV13|14|TRBJ1-1
ASSLGGGRMNTEAF
>TRBV2|14|TRBJ2-4
ASNTPRTEAKNIQY
>TRBV5-1|15|TRBJ2-5
ASSFMLVAGTGETQY
>TRBV5-4|17|TRBJ2-1
ASSSTGTSGGGVYNEQF
>TRBV6-6|12|TRBJ1-1
ASTPTGVNTEAF
>TRBV6-5|14|TRBJ1-4
ASSSSGFVKGEKLF
>TRBV20-1|9|TRBJ1-2
SASKRGGYT
>TRBV30|10|TRBJ1-4
AWTAGSEKLF
>TRBV15|13|TRBJ1-1
ATSRGGVVNTEAF
>TRBV19|13|TRBJ1-2
ASSMGSGMGYGYT
>TRBV2|9|TRBJ2-7
ASSENYEQY
>TRBV4-3|14|TRBJ2-1
ASSQAGRAGDNEQF
>TRBV7-2|17|TRBJ2-7
ASSLKRPGLAGRTYEQY
>TRBV19|11|TRBJ2-7
ASREDQGGEQY
>TRBV2|13|TRBJ2-4
ASSRGGMGKNIQY
>TRBV7-2|13|TRBJ2-7
ASSPTSGSAYEQY
>TRBV7-9|12|TRBJ2-7
ASSFGLALGEQY
>TRBV7-9|14|TRBJ2-7
ASSLDPGQGRYEQY
>TRBV7-9|9|TRBJ1-4
ASSFGEKLF
>TRBV20-1|8|TRBJ1-1
SLVGSAVF
>TRBV5-1|14|TRBJ1-1
ASSLVVLGPNTEAF
>TRBV19|13|TRBJ1-1
ASMGWGTGNTEAF
>TRBV5-1|15|TRBJ2-1
ASSLGFRTSGSDEQF
>TRBV2|13|TRBJ2-1
ASSVRDHSYNEQF
>TRBV6-5|13|TRBJ2-6
ASSVVESGANVLT
>TRBV7-2|14|TRBJ2-1
ASSSGTRGVNNEQF
>TRBV5-5|12|TRBJ2-5
ASSLRGLGETQY
>TRBV11-2|9|TRBJ2-7
ATRAAYEQY
>TRBV2|12|TRBJ1-2
ASSGQGGELGYT